This paragraph reports one T cell receptor beta chain. This CDR3 spans 13 amino acids. Germline CDR1 is GTSNPN and CDR2 is SVGIG (reference sequence). J gave up 7 bases and V 4 bases, and 3 bases lay outside the gene matches. The sample comes from a study of blood T cell repertoires in COVID-19. Background on the study: The United States, Italy and Spain supplied acute and convalescent COVID-19 samples. T cells, B-cell-depleted T cells, or PBMCs supplied cDNA or gDNA.

In the study's own analysis: Amplifying reference gene primers gave estimates of nucleated cell counts. Sequenced by immunoSEQ multiplex PCR; TCRdb stores in-frame clones only, minus some. That table is the source of V, J and clone size, and D and trimming were worked out from the DNA. Seen here are tens of thousands of clones, almost 90% observed once, and the top ten hold roughly 8.1%. The sequenced sample was peripheral blood. The chain couples TRBV30 to TRBJ1-6; 8 bases agree with TRBD1. This sequence originates from a woman in her 70s with acute or convalescent COVID-19. The CDR3 sequence is CAWTGGGNSPLHF. CDR3 in DNA: TGTGCCTGGACAGGGGGCGGGAATTCACCCCTCCACTTT. Based on the CDR3 plus reference TRBV30 and TRBJ1-6, the full variable domain is SQTIHQWPATLVQPVGSPLSLECTVEGTSNPNLYWYRQAAGRGLQLLFYSVGIGQISSEVPQNLSASRPQDRQFILSSKKLLLSDSGFYLCAWTGGGNSPLHFGNGTRLTVT.